This TCR beta chain was obtained from a study of T cell responses to AZD1222 COVID-19 vaccine. The wider study: Second-dose recipients at about 4 or about 12 weeks were treated as one pooled group.

Whole-study results and caveats: Donors were mostly white British, more females; clonal diversity possibly underestimated. The number of AZD1222 recipients seropositive at baseline was only six. Spike-specific TCR depth and breadth grew after two AZD1222 doses.

Some clones are missing from TCRdb's copy, which holds only in-frame ones; the method was immunoSEQ multiplex PCR. Found here are 100,000 to 150,000 clones, about nine tenths of them singletons; the top ten hold 0.85% to 1.3%. Details on this clone: The antigen is undetermined.

The CDR3 is 13 residues long. Trimming took 5 bases from V and 4 from J; bases not matched to a gene: 5. Germline V gene lookup returns CDR1 GTSNPN and CDR2 SVGIG (reference sequence). The V and J genes are TRBV30 and TRBJ2-1, with 7 bases aligning to TRBD2. This receptor was taken from an adult in good health. Sequencing used peripheral blood, obtained on day 0 of AZD1222 vaccination. The CDR3 nucleotides read TGTGCCTGGGGTAGCGGGCGTTACAATGAGCAGTTCTTC. This encodes CAWGSGRYNEQFF.